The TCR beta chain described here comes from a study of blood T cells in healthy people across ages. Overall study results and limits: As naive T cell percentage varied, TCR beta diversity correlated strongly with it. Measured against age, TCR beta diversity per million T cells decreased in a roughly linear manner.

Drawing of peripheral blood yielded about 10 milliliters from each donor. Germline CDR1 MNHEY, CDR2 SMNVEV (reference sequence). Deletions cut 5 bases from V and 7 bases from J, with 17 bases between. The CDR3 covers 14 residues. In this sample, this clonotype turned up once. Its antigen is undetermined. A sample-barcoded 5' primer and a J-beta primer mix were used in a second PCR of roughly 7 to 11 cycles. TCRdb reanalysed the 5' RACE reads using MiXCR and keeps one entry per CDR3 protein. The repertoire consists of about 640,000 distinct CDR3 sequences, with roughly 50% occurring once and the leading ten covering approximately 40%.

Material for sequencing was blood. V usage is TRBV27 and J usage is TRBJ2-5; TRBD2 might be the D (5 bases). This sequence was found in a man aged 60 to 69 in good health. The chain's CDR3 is CASSPSVLAGTQYF. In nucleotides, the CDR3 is TGTGCCAGCAGTCCCTCAGTGCTCGCGGGGACCCAGTACTTC.